Listed below are T cell receptor beta chains from one sample, sequenced in a study of blood T cells in healthy people across ages. TCRdb reanalysed the 5' RACE reads using MiXCR and keeps one entry per CDR3 protein. The sample includes about 1,500,000 distinct CDR3 sequences, around 42% of them seen just once. Material for sequencing was blood. All receptors come from a young woman in good health. CDR3s include the opening cysteine and the closing phenylalanine or tryptophan. D genes are given only for firm matches. Clone size, where shown, is once, few, many, or a class for clones that have expanded.

j_gene	d_gene	len	v_gene	abundance	CDR3aa	CDR3nt
TRBJ2-1	NA	17	TRBV12-3/TRBV12-4	few	CASSLRGGTAGYNEQFF	TGTGCCAGCAGTTTAAGGGGCGGGACCGCGGGCTACAATGAGCAGTTCTTC
TRBJ2-7	NA	17	TRBV24-1	few	CATSDPPSGVLRDEQYF	TGTGCCACCAGTGATCCACCCTCAGGGGTACTTCGCGACGAGCAGTACTTC
TRBJ1-2	NA	13	TRBV12-3/TRBV12-4	few	CASRNTVNYGYTF	TGTGCCAGCAGAAACACGGTTAACTATGGCTACACCTTC
TRBJ2-7	NA	12	TRBV5-1	few	CASSLGENEQYF	TGCGCCAGCAGCTTGGGCGAAAATGAGCAGTACTTC
TRBJ2-1	NA	12	TRBV3-1	NA	CASSQAPGLGFF	TGTGCCAGCAGCCAAGCCCCGGGACTGGGGTTCTTC
TRBJ2-1	TRBD2	15	TRBV11-2	few	CASSIMGLAGDSQFF	TGTGCCAGCAGTATTATGGGACTAGCGGGAGATTCGCAGTTCTTC
TRBJ1-2	NA	14	TRBV16	NA	CASSQSKANYGYTF	TGTGCCAGCAGCCAATCTAAAGCTAACTATGGCTACACCTTC
TRBJ2-5	NA	13	TRBV10-3	few	CAIRFTSQETQYF	TGTGCCATCAGATTCACTAGTCAGGAGACCCAGTACTTC
TRBJ2-2	TRBD2	14	TRBV3-1	NA	CASMLRESNGELFF	TGTGCCAGCATGCTGCGGGAGTCGAACGGGGAGCTGTTTTTT
TRBJ2-3	TRBD1	15	TRBV13	NA	CASSLSQGATDTQYF	TGTGCCAGCAGCTTATCGCAGGGGGCTACAGATACGCAGTATTTT
TRBJ2-3	TRBD2	17	TRBV5-1	few	CASSLGGTSGGTDTQYF	TGCGCCAGCAGCTTGGGAGGTACTAGCGGGGGCACAGATACGCAGTATTTT